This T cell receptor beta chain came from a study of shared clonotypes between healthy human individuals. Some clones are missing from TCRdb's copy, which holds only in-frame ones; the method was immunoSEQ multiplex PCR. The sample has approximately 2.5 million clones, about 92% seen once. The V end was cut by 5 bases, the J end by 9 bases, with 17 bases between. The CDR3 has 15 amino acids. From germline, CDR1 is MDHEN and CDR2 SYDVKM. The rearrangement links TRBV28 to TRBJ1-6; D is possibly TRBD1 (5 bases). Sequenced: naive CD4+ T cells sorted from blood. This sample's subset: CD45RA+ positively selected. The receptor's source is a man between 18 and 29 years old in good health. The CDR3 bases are TGTGCCAGCAGTCCCCCCCAGGGTGGTATTTCACCCCTCCACTTT. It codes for CASSPPQGGISPLHF.